This entry features one T cell receptor (beta chain) sequence. Its target is unknown. These data belong to a study of T cell responses to AZD1222 COVID-19 vaccine. Findings of the study overall: Baseline seropositivity occurred in only a handful of AZD1222 recipients. Without day 14 samples, only post-peak T cell repertoires were studied. Spike-specific TCR repertoires showed rising breadth and depth after two AZD1222 doses. Donors were mostly white British, more females; clonal diversity possibly underestimated.

The method was immunoSEQ multiplex PCR; TCRdb's version includes in-frame clones alone and lacks a portion of them. This sample has about 93,000 clones; just under 90% occur once, and the top ten carry approximately 2.8%. The sequenced sample was peripheral blood, obtained on day 0 of MenACWY control vaccination. The receptor was derived from an adult in good health.

CDR3 nucleotide sequence: TGTGCCAGCAGTGTAGGCGACAGTTCTTATGGCTACACCTTC. The encoded protein is CASSVGDSSYGYTF. V is TRBV2 and J is TRBJ1-2, with a tentative D call TRBD1 (5 bases). The length of the CDR3 is 14 residues. Germline V CDR1 and CDR2: SNHLY, FYNNEI. Trimming cost V 4 bases and J 5 bases, with 14 bases left between them.